The 17 T cell receptor beta chains in this list originate from one sample, sequenced in a study of T cell responses to AZD1222 COVID-19 vaccine. TCRdb keeps only in-frame clones here, not all; method: immunoSEQ multiplex PCR. Of 140,000 to 150,000 clones in the sample, 85% to 90% are singletons; the top ten hold approximately 1.5%. The sequencing here drew on peripheral blood, taken on day 0 of AZD1222 vaccination. The receptors were sampled from an adult in good health.

The chain uses TRBV6-2 or TRBV6-3 and TRBJ2-7, with 7 bases fitting TRBD2. This CDR3 is built from 16 residues. The V gene end was trimmed by 2 bases and the J gene end by 4 bases; junction bases not matched to a gene: 11. CDR1 MNHEY and CDR2 SVGEGT come from the germline V gene. The CDR3 nucleotides read TGTGCCAGCAGTTACGGAGCGGGGCGTCCCTTTTACGAGCAGTACTTC. Its protein is CASSYGAGRPFYEQYF.

The rearrangement links TRBV9 to TRBJ2-5; D not resolved. The germline gives CDR1 SGDLS, CDR2 YYNGEE. V lost 0 bases to trimming and J lost 5 bases, with 11 bases between them. CDR3 size: 14 residues. The CDR3 bases are TGTGCCAGCAGCGTAGAAGGTGGAATTGAGACCCAGTACTTC. Its translation: CASSVEGGIETQYF. The whole variable domain, filled in from reference TRBV9 and TRBJ2-5, reads DSGVTQTPKHLITATGQRVTLRCSPRSGDLSVYWYQQSLDQGLQFLIQYYNGEERAKGNILERFSAQQFPDLHSELNLSSLELGDSALYFCASSVEGGIETQYFGPGTRLLVL.

The chain employs TRBV7-9 and TRBJ1-3; D is unclear. This CDR3 contains 12 residues. V gave up 8 bases and J gave up 0 bases, with 5 bases separating them. Germline V gives CDR1 SEHNR, CDR2 FQNEAQ (reference sequence). The CDR3 reads CASGSSGNTIYF. The CDR3 DNA follows: TGTGCCAGCGGCAGCTCTGGAAACACCATATATTTT.

The chain combines TRBV11-2 with TRBJ1-2; D possibly corresponds to TRBD1 (6 bases). The CDR3 is made up of 13 amino acids. V gave up 1 base and J gave up 7 bases, with 10 bases separating them. Germline V lookup: CDR1 SGHAT, CDR2 FQNNGV. CDR3 sequence reads: CASSLARGGGYTF. Written as DNA, the CDR3 is TGTGCCAGCAGCTTAGCCAGGGGCGGTGGCTACACCTTC.

The CDR3 is CAWSLGWGSGEAFF. CDR3 bases: TGTGCCTGGAGTCTGGGGTGGGGATCAGGTGAAGCTTTCTTT. The chain recombines TRBV30 with TRBJ1-1, with D uncertain. Per germline, CDR1 GTSNPN and CDR2 SVGIG (reference sequence). V lost 2 bases to trimming and J lost 7 bases, with 17 bases between them. The CDR3 is 14 amino acids.

The chain carries TRBV2 and TRBJ1-5; D is undetermined. In germline, CDR1 is SNHLY, CDR2 FYNNEI. V was clipped by 3 bases and J by 1 base, with 10 bases between them. This CDR3 region has 15 residues. CDR3 in amino acids: CASSDEGASNQPQHF. The CDR3 DNA reads as TGTGCCAGCAGTGATGAGGGTGCGAGCAATCAGCCCCAGCATTTT.

This rearrangement joins TRBV4-1 to TRBJ1-4; TRBD1 matches at 7 bases. The germline CDR1 and CDR2 sequences are MGHRA and YSYEKL. This CDR3 region has 14 residues. The V segment lost 9 bases and the J segment 7 bases; nucleotides outside the gene matches: 11. Here the CDR3 DNA reads TGCGCCAGTAGGGAGCGACAGGGCGGTGAAAAACTGTTTTTT. It yields the protein CASRERQGGEKLFF.

The chain joins TRBV7-8 to TRBJ2-7, with unresolved D. CDR1 is SGHVS and CDR2 is FQNEAQ in the germline V gene. The ends were cut back, 2 bases at V and 6 bases at J, with 8 bases in the middle. The CDR3 has 12 amino acids. CDR3 DNA: TGTGCCAGCAGCTTATTACCCAGCGAGCAGTACTTC. Translated: CASSLLPSEQYF.

The chain uses TRBV6-5 and TRBJ1-1, with 10 positions matching TRBD1. This CDR3 has 15 residues. Germline CDR1 is MNHEY and CDR2 is SVGAGI. The V segment lost 7 bases and the J segment 0 bases; nucleotides outside the gene matches: 5. CDR3 DNA sequence: TGTGCCAGCAAGCTGACAGGGGGCTTGAACACTGAAGCTTTCTTT. Its protein is CASKLTGGLNTEAFF.

V gene TRBV2 combines with J gene TRBJ2-5; a possible D gene is TRBD1 (6 bases). V was trimmed by 7 bases and J by 5 bases, leaving 11 bases between them. The germline V gene has CDR1 SNHLY and CDR2 FYNNEI. The CDR3 sequence is 12 residues long. CDR3 sequence reads: CASIVDRETQYF. The CDR3 region has the DNA TGTGCCAGCATTGTCGACAGGGAGACCCAGTACTTC.

This clone was counted a single time. J is TRBJ1-1 and V is TRBV27; a weak D match, TRBD1 (6 bases). V dropped 6 bases and J dropped 5 bases, with 10 bases sitting between them. The CDR3 loop spans 12 amino acids. Looked up from germline, CDR1 is MNHEY and CDR2 is SMNVEV (reference sequence). This CDR3 is CASRRGETEAFF. The CDR3 coding sequence is TGTGCCAGCAGGAGGGGGGAGACTGAAGCTTTCTTT.

The chain links TRBV9 to TRBJ2-5, with 11 bases that match TRBD2. The CDR3 loop spans 16 amino acids. In germline, CDR1 is SGDLS, CDR2 YYNGEE. V trimming: 0 bases; J trimming: 1 base; junction bases outside the gene matches: 2. CDR3 sequence: CASSVGGLAGQETQYF. CDR3 in DNA: TGTGCCAGCAGCGTAGGAGGACTAGCGGGCCAAGAGACCCAGTACTTC.

This clone has a single count. This chain connects TRBV10-2 to TRBJ1-2; D unclear. Germline values: CDR1 WSHSY, CDR2 SAAADI. CDR3 length: 13 amino acids. Trimming removed 2 bases at V and 3 bases at J, with 7 bases between. CDR3 region: CASSEDGYYGYTF. CDR3 in DNA: TGCGCCAGCAGTGAGGACGGTTACTATGGCTACACCTTC.

The chain employs TRBV7-2 and TRBJ2-3; D remains unclear. Germline CDR1 and CDR2: SGHTA and FQGNSA. This CDR3 is 12 amino acids long. V lost 3 bases, J lost 5 bases, and 6 bases lay in between. The CDR3 bases are TGTGCCAGCAGCTTCTCCGGAGATACGCAGTATTTT. It encodes CASSFSGDTQYF. The full variable domain, its missing parts supplied by reference TRBV7-2 and TRBJ2-3, is GAGVSQSPSNKVTEKGKDVELRCDPISGHTALYWYRQSLGQGLEFLIYFQGNSAPDKSGLPSDRFSAERTGGSVSTLTIQRTQQEDSAVYLCASSFSGDTQYFGPGTRLTVL.

The chain carries TRBV30 and TRBJ1-5; D uncertain. The CDR3 is made up of 13 amino acids. Germline loops: CDR1 GTSNPN, CDR2 SVGIG (reference sequence). V lost 2 bases and J 4 bases, leaving 9 bases between the germline ends. The CDR3 loop is CAWSPGGNQPQHF. The CDR3 DNA sequence: TGTGCCTGGAGTCCTGGAGGGAATCAGCCCCAGCATTTT.

This clone was seen only once. Here the CDR3 reads CAWSDNTGFTEAFF. CDR3 bases: TGTGCCTGGAGCGATAATACAGGGTTCACTGAAGCTTTCTTT. The chain couples TRBV30 to TRBJ1-1, with D perhaps TRBD1 (6 bases). This CDR3 is 14 amino acids long. V was cut by 3 bases and J by 4 bases, with 15 bases left in between. Germline V gives CDR1 GTSNPN, CDR2 SVGIG (reference sequence).

CDR3 in amino acids: CASSHGLTNQPQHF. The CDR3 coding sequence is TGTGCCAGCAGCCACGGACTGACCAATCAGCCCCAGCATTTT. This sequence joins TRBV27 and TRBJ1-5, with D uncertain. The V gene's germline CDR1 is MNHEY and CDR2 SMNVEV (reference sequence). The germline V and J ends were trimmed by 6 bases and 3 bases, with 12 bases remaining between them. The CDR3 loop spans 14 amino acids.